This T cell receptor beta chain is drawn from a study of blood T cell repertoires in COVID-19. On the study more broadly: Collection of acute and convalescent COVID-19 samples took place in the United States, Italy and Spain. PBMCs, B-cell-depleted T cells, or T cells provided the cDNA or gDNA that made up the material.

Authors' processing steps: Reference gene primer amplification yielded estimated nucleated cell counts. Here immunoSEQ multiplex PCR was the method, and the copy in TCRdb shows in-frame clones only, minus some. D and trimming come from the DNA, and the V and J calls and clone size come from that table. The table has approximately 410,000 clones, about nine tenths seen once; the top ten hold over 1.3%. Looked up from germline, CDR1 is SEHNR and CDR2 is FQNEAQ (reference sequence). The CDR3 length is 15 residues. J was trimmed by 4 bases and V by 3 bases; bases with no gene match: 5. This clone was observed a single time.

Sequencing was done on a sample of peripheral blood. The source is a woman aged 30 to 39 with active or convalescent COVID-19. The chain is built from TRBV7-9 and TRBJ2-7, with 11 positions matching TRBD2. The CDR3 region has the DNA TGTGCCAGCAGCTTCACTAGCGGGGGAGGTTACGAGCAGTACTTC. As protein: CASSFTSGGGYEQYF.